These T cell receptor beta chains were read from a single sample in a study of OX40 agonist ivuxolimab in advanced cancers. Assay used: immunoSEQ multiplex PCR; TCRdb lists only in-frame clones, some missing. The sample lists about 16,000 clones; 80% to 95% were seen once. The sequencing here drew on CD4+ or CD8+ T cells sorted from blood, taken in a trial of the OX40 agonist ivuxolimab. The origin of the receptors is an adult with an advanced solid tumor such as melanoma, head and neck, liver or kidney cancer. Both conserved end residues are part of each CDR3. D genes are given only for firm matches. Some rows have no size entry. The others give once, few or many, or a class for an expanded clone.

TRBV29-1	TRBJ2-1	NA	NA	TGCAGCGTTGAGGGAGACCCGGCGCCCAGCGGTGTTGTTTTCGGTGTTCAGTTCTTC	CSVEGDPAPSGVVFGVQFF
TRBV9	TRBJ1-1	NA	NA	TGTGCCAGCAGCGTAGGAGGGGGGACGGGCTCTGAAGCTTTCTTT	CASSVGGGTGSEAFF
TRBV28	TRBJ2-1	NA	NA	TGTGCCAGCGCCGAAAGACCCACCGGGTACAATGAGCAGTTCTTC	CASAERPTGYNEQFF
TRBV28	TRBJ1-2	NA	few	TGTGCCAGCAGTTTATGGGAGGGGAATGGCTACACCTTC	CASSLWEGNGYTF
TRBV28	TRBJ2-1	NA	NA	TGTGCCAGCAGTTACAATGAGCAGTTCTTC	CASSYNEQFF
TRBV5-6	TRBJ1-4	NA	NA	TGTGCCAGCAGCCCAGGGCCCCGGGAATACGATGAAAAACTGTTTTTT	CASSPGPREYDEKLFF
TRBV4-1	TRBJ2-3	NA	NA	TGCGCCAGCGCCCAGCAGGACCGAAATACGCAGTATTTT	CASAQQDRNTQYF
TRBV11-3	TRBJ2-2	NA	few	TGTGCCAGCAGTACGAGGGGCGGGCAGAACACCGGGGAGCTGTTTTTT	CASSTRGGQNTGELFF
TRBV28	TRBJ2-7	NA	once	TGTGCCAGCAGTTTTCAGGGGAGGGAGCAGTACTTC	CASSFQGREQYF
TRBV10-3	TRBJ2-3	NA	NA	TGTGCCATCAGTGAGTCGTTCGCGGGTCGCGCAACAGATACGCAGTATTTT	CAISESFAGRATDTQYF
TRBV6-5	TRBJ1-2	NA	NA	TGTGCCAGCAGCAATTACGGGACCGGCTACACCTTC	CASSNYGTGYTF
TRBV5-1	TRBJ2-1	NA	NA	TGCGCCAGCAGCTTGGTGGATAGCGGCTACAATGAGCAGTTCTTC	CASSLVDSGYNEQFF
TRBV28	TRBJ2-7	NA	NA	TGTGCCAGCAGTTTAGACGGTCCCTCCGAGCAGTACTTC	CASSLDGPSEQYF
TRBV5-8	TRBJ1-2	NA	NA	TGTGCCAGCAGCTTGGGTACCCCTTCACCTAACTATGGCTACACCTTC	CASSLGTPSPNYGYTF
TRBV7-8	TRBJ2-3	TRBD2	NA	TGTGCCAGCGCCGTTCAGGCTAGCGGGAAAGATACGCAGTATTTT	CASAVQASGKDTQYF
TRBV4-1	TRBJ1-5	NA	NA	TGCGCCAGCAGCCCCGAACGAACTAGCAATCAGCCCCAGCATTTT	CASSPERTSNQPQHF